This is a list of T cell receptor beta chains from one sample in a study of T cell repertoires in cytomegalovirus infection. Their recognized antigens are unknown. TCRdb fed the reads into MiXCR, producing one record per CDR3 protein. The table lists 640,000 or so distinct CDR3 sequences, around a third of them singletons. The source material was cultured PBMCs, sampled from culture after CMV antigen stimulation. Receptors were obtained from a human donor in good health (CMV status not recorded). Some clones in this sample may be carry-over from other donors' samples. Both conserved end residues are part of each CDR3. D genes are given only for firm matches. Part of the rows lack a size; the others show once, few, many or a class for expanded clones.

CDR3 length	D gene	clone size	V gene	J gene	CDR3 DNA	CDR3 protein
14	-	-	TRBV7-6	TRBJ2-5	TGTGCCAGCAGCATTTCTGGACAGATAGAGACCCAGTACTTC	CASSISGQIETQYF
15	TRBD1	-	TRBV6-1	TRBJ1-5	TGTGCCAGCAGTGAAGCTACAGGGGGCCATCAGCCCCAGCATTTT	CASSEATGGHQPQHF
16	TRBD2	-	TRBV2	TRBJ2-7	TGTGCCAGCACTGGGGGGGTAGCGGGTACCTCCTACGAGCAGTACTTC	CASTGGVAGTSYEQYF
12	-	-	TRBV5-5	TRBJ2-1	TGTGCCAGCAGCGTTCCCGGTAATGAGCAGTTCTTC	CASSVPGNEQFF
16	-	-	TRBV5-6	TRBJ2-1	TGTGCCAGCAACCCCGGCTGGGGGAGTTCCTACAATGAGCAGTTCTTC	CASNPGWGSSYNEQFF
14	TRBD2	-	TRBV4-1	TRBJ2-2	TGCGCCAGCAGCCAATTAAGCGGGGCCGGGGAGCTGTTTTTT	CASSQLSGAGELFF
19	TRBD2	-	TRBV10-3	TRBJ2-1	TGTGCCATCAGTGAGGGGACTAGCGGGGGCCGCAGCTCCTACAATGAGCAGTTCTTC	CAISEGTSGGRSSYNEQFF
13	-	-	TRBV19	TRBJ1-5	TGTGCCAGTAGTAGGGCTCACACGGGGCCCCAGCATTTT	CASSRAHTGPQHF
14	-	-	TRBV7-8	TRBJ2-7	TGTGCCAGCAGCCAAGGGGCGGTCTCCTACGAGCAGTACTTC	CASSQGAVSYEQYF
14	-	-	TRBV6-8	TRBJ1-1	TGTGCCAGCAGACCCCCGGCTTTGAACACTGAAGCTTTCTTT	CASRPPALNTEAFF
15	TRBD1	-	TRBV5-6	TRBJ2-7	TGTGCCAGCAGCGGTTACAGGGGGCTAGCCCACGAGCAGTACTTC	CASSGYRGLAHEQYF
15	TRBD1	-	TRBV3-1	TRBJ2-7	TGTGCCAGCAGCCAAGACTGGACAGGAGCCTACGAGCAGTACTTC	CASSQDWTGAYEQYF
14	-	few	TRBV12-3/TRBV12-4	TRBJ2-5	TGTGCCAGCGCCCTTTATCAGGGGCAGGAGACCCAGTACTTC	CASALYQGQETQYF
14	-	-	TRBV19	TRBJ1-2	TGTGCCAGTAGTATCTATAGACCCGGCTATGGCTACACCTTC	CASSIYRPGYGYTF
16	TRBD2	many	TRBV7-2	TRBJ2-7	TGTGCCAGCAGCTTAATAGTAGCGGGCCCTTCCTACGAGCAGTACTTC	CASSLIVAGPSYEQYF
16	TRBD2	-	TRBV27	TRBJ2-2	TGTGCCAGCAGTTTTTCTCCGGGGGGGCGAACCGGGGAGCTGTTTTTT	CASSFSPGGRTGELFF
15	-	-	TRBV12-3/TRBV12-4	TRBJ2-1	TGTGCCAGCAGTCCCGCTAGATATGTTTACAATGAGCAGTTCTTC	CASSPARYVYNEQFF
18	TRBD1	few	TRBV11-2	TRBJ2-7	TGTGCCAGCAGCCATCTCCTGGTTCTGGGACAGGGTTCGGACGAGCAGTACTTC	CASSHLLVLGQGSDEQYF
16	-	-	TRBV20-1	TRBJ1-4	TGCAGTGTCTCGGGACCTCCTTGGTCGGACAATGAAAAACTGTTTTTT	CSVSGPPWSDNEKLFF
15	-	-	TRBV2	TRBJ2-3	TGTGCCAGCAGTGATCAGGCGGATCTCACAGATACGCAGTATTTT	CASSDQADLTDTQYF
15	-	few	TRBV4-1	TRBJ1-5	TGCGCCAGCAGCCCTTCAGGCGGCCTTAATCAGCCCCAGCATTTT	CASSPSGGLNQPQHF